The rows below give T cell receptor beta chains drawn from one sample of a study of blood T cell repertoires in COVID-19. Assay used: immunoSEQ multiplex PCR; TCRdb lists only in-frame clones, some missing. This sample has over 400,000 clones, with approximately 85% found just once. The material sequenced was peripheral blood. These receptors were taken from a human donor in a cohort sampled during active COVID-19. Both conserved end residues are part of each CDR3. A D gene is named only where the DNA matches it firmly.

v_gene | d_gene | CDR3aa
TRBV18 | . | CASSPSGETVYEQYF
TRBV11-2 | . | CASSFLRGSYEQYF
TRBV27 | . | CASSLLQGLGTDTQYF
TRBV18 | . | CASSLYSGSSYNEQFF
TRBV28 | . | CASSFDRPWRGYTF
TRBV11-2 | . | CASSPSPGGQGNQPQHF
TRBV7-2 | . | CASRKEGGGRSYEQYF
TRBV3-1/TRBV3-2 | TRBD1 | CASSQGGGIGDSPLHF
TRBV4-2 | TRBD1 | CASSQAQDRGSGQETQYF
TRBV6-5 | . | CASSLGTPAYEQYF
TRBV5-1 | TRBD1 | CASSFTGDSYGYTF
TRBV12-3/TRBV12-4 | . | CASSQGRGRGYTF
TRBV14 | . | CASSQGLGTEAFF
TRBV11-1 | TRBD1 | CASSPRQGPYEQYF
TRBV29-1 | TRBD1 | CSVALTGAYGYTF
TRBV9 | TRBD1 | CASSPLVDRREKLFF
TRBV27 | . | CATERIREKLFF
TRBV5-6 | . | CASSLFRASVVTGTDTQYF
TRBV2 | . | CASSMGGALGYEQYF
TRBV9 | . | CASSAGVGQGNQPQHF
TRBV7-8 | TRBD2 | CASSLEASGTYEQYF
TRBV6-5 | . | CASSYDRFDGYTF